The next 4 T cell receptor beta chains were all read from a single sample in a study of cytomegalovirus exposure and HLA in healthy donors. PCR involved 60 Vbeta and 13 Jbeta primers. Sequencing used immunoSEQ multiplex PCR; TCRdb keeps in-frame clones, though not all of them. Counted here are about 140,000 clones, around 80% occurring once; the ten biggest clones make up around 7%. Sequenced input: PBMCs. The origin of the receptors is a man in his forties in good health and CMV-seropositive.

The chain joins TRBV7-9 to TRBJ1-2; tentative D call: TRBD1 (6 bases). Deletions cut 2 bases from V and 7 bases from J, with 8 bases between. Germline V CDR1 and CDR2: SEHNR, FQNEAQ (reference sequence). The CDR3 sequence is 12 residues long. The CDR3 nucleotides read TGTGCCAGCAGCTTACAGGGGACTGGCTACACCTTC. Amino acid sequence: CASSLQGTGYTF.

The J gene is TRBJ1-1, the V gene TRBV30; a weak D match, TRBD1 (6 bases). From germline, CDR1 is GTSNPN and CDR2 SVGIG (reference sequence). CDR3 length: 14 amino acids. Trimming stripped 5 bases from V and 0 bases from J, with 13 bases between. CDR3 bases: TGTGCCTGGGCCAGGGGACCGATGAACACTGAAGCTTTCTTT. Its protein product is CAWARGPMNTEAFF.

This chain links TRBV30 with TRBJ1-5; 10 bases agree with TRBD1. The CDR3 has 14 residues. Germline loops: CDR1 GTSNPN, CDR2 SVGIG (reference sequence). The V gene end was trimmed by 1 base and the J gene end by 7 bases; junction bases not matched to a gene: 4. CDR3 nucleotides: TGTGCCTGGAGTGCGGGGACAGGGGTCCAGCCCCAGCATTTT. Translated: CAWSAGTGVQPQHF.

The chain uses TRBV29-1 and TRBJ2-7; 10 bases agree with TRBD1. This CDR3 has 14 residues. Per germline, CDR1 SQVTM and CDR2 ANQGSEA. The ends lost 5 bases at V and 1 base at J; junction bases unmatched: 5. CDR3 amino acids: CSVSPGQGSYEQYF. The CDR3 coding sequence is TGCAGCGTTTCACCGGGACAGGGGTCCTACGAGCAGTACTTC.